A selection of T cell receptor beta chains follows, all from one sample in a study of T cell changes during pregnancy in multiple sclerosis. Here immunoSEQ multiplex PCR was the method, and the copy in TCRdb shows in-frame clones only, minus some. The sample consists of roughly 80,000 clones, about 90% of them appearing once. The specimen comprised peripheral blood, sampled before pregnancy. The receptors derive from a female donor with multiple sclerosis, enrolled in a pregnancy study. Each CDR3 is given with its conserved first and last residue. D genes are given only for firm matches. Rows may omit the clone size; those that give it use once, few, many or a size class.

>once|TRBV7-9|TRBJ2-6|-
TGTGCCAGCAGCAGAACAGGGGGGGTAGCTGGGGCCAACGTCCTGACTTTC
CASSRTGGVAGANVLTF
>-|TRBV29-1|TRBJ1-1|-
TGCAGCGTTCAGGAAATGAACACTGAAGCTTTCTTT
CSVQEMNTEAFF
>few|TRBV11-2|TRBJ2-2|TRBD1
TGTGCCAGCGGGGGACAGGGGACCACCGGGGAGCTGTTTTTT
CASGGQGTTGELFF
>once|TRBV5-4|TRBJ2-7|-
TGTGCCAGCAGCTTGGGTCTCCCCAGTGGGAGTGAGCAGTACTTC
CASSLGLPSGSEQYF
>-|TRBV7-6|TRBJ1-4|-
TGTGCCAGCAGCTTAGCTGGGGGGAAGAGTGAAAAACTGTTTTTT
CASSLAGGKSEKLFF
>-|TRBV6-4|TRBJ2-1|TRBD1
TGTGCCAGCAGTGGTGGGACAGGGGGAGGCAATGAGCAGTTCTTC
CASSGGTGGGNEQFF
>-|TRBV30|TRBJ1-1|-
TGTGCCGCCCTACGAAACACTGAAGCTTTCTTT
CAALRNTEAFF
>few|TRBV28|TRBJ1-5|-
TGTGCCAGCAGTTTTAGCTATCAGCCCCAGCATTTT
CASSFSYQPQHF
>-|TRBV6-5|TRBJ2-3|-
TGTGCCAGCAGCCTAGGCGGTAGGAGCACAGATACGCAGTATTTT
CASSLGGRSTDTQYF
>-|TRBV19|TRBJ2-1|-
TGTGCCAGTAGGGGGGGGCGGGTAAGCTCCTACAATGAGCAGTTCTTC
CASRGGRVSSYNEQFF
>-|TRBV5-1|TRBJ2-2|TRBD2
TGCGCCAGCAGCATGGGACTAGCGGATAGGAACACCGGGGAGCTGTTTTTT
CASSMGLADRNTGELFF
>once|TRBV18|TRBJ2-2|TRBD1
TGTGCCAGCTCGCTTCTTGGGACAGGGAACACCGGGGAGCTGTTTTTT
CASSLLGTGNTGELFF
>-|TRBV7-3|TRBJ2-2|TRBD1
TGTGCCAGCAGCTTAAGCCAGGGGGCCGGCGGGGAGCTGTTTTTT
CASSLSQGAGGELFF
>few|TRBV30|TRBJ2-1|TRBD2
TGTGCCTGGCAAACCGGGACTAGCGGCTACAATGAGCAGTTCTTC
CAWQTGTSGYNEQFF
>-|TRBV19|TRBJ2-7|-
TGTGCCAGTAGTATACAGGGCCCCTACGAGCAGTACTTC
CASSIQGPYEQYF
>-|TRBV7-9|TRBJ1-5|TRBD1
TGTGCCAGCAGCTTGACAGGGGGTCAGCCCCAGCATTTT
CASSLTGGQPQHF
>-|TRBV19|TRBJ1-4|-
TGTGCCAGTAGTATAGATAATCCCGGACGCAGGGATGAAAAACTGTTTTTT
CASSIDNPGRRDEKLFF
>once|TRBV5-1|TRBJ1-4|-
TGCGCCAGCAGCTTGGGACATGGTGAAAAACTGTTTTTT
CASSLGHGEKLFF
>-|TRBV7-9|TRBJ1-4|-
TGTGCCAGCAGCTTTTCGGGATCTAATGAAAAACTGTTTTTT
CASSFSGSNEKLFF
>-|TRBV28|TRBJ2-1|-
TGTGCCAGCAGTCCGTGGTCGGGGGGCCAGCAGTTCTTC
CASSPWSGGQQFF
>-|TRBV27|TRBJ2-2|-
TGTGCCAGCAGTCCGATCTCTATTGCGGTGAACACCGGGGAGCTGTTTTTT
CASSPISIAVNTGELFF
>-|TRBV6-5|TRBJ2-7|TRBD1
TGTGCCAGCAGTTACTCGACTCCGGGACAGGGTAGGGAGCAGTACTTC
CASSYSTPGQGREQYF
>-|TRBV7-2|TRBJ2-7|TRBD2
TGTGCCAGCAGTCCCTCCTTAGCGGGAGAAGGCGAGCAGTACTTC
CASSPSLAGEGEQYF
>-|TRBV7-8|TRBJ2-7|TRBD2
TGTGCCAGCACCGGGACTAGCTCGGCCGAGCAGTACTTC
CASTGTSSAEQYF
>-|TRBV5-6|TRBJ2-3|-
TGTGCCAGCAGCTTGGATCAAAGCACAGATACGCAGTATTTT
CASSLDQSTDTQYF
>-|TRBV25-1|TRBJ2-1|-
TGTGCCAGCAGTGAACCGGGACTGGCAAACAATGAGCAGTTCTTC
CASSEPGLANNEQFF
>once|TRBV9|TRBJ1-2|-
TGTGCCAGCTCAGGGCCTGGCTACACCTTC
CASSGPGYTF
>few|TRBV19|TRBJ2-3|TRBD1
TGTGCCAGTAGCCTCAGGGGGCCGGGCACAGATACGCAGTATTTT
CASSLRGPGTDTQYF
>-|TRBV28|TRBJ2-7|-
TGTGCCAGCAGTCCCCCAGGGGAGTTGGCTCAGTACGAGCAGTACTTC
CASSPPGELAQYEQYF
>-|TRBV27|TRBJ2-7|-
TGTGCCAGCAGTTTCCAGCCGACGGGATACGAGCAGTACTTC
CASSFQPTGYEQYF
>-|TRBV7-8|TRBJ1-4|TRBD1
TGTGCCAGCAGCTCACCGGGACAGGGGGAGGAAAAACTGTTTTTT
CASSSPGQGEEKLFF
>-|TRBV11-2|TRBJ2-3|TRBD2
TGTGCCAGCAGCCGAAGTAGCGGGAAGGTCGGTGATACGCAGTATTTT
CASSRSSGKVGDTQYF
>-|TRBV7-2|TRBJ2-1|TRBD2
TGTGCCAGCAGCCGACTAGCGGGAGGGAGCTCCTACAATGAGCAGTTCTTC
CASSRLAGGSSYNEQFF
>once|TRBV11-2|TRBJ2-7|-
TGTGCCAGCAGCTTAGGGGCCGGTTCCTACGAGCAGTACTTC
CASSLGAGSYEQYF
>-|TRBV7-3|TRBJ2-1|TRBD2
TGTGCCAGCAGCTCTAAGCGAGGGACTAGCGGAAGCTCCTACAATGAGCAGTTCTTC
CASSSKRGTSGSSYNEQFF
>-|TRBV15|TRBJ2-7|TRBD1
TGTGCCACCAAGGCAACAGGGGCGGCTTCCGAGCAGTACTTC
CATKATGAASEQYF
>-|TRBV18|TRBJ2-7|-
TGTGCCAGCTCACGAACGTCCTGGTCGAGGGAGCAGTACTTC
CASSRTSWSREQYF
>-|TRBV9|TRBJ2-2|TRBD2
TGTGCCAGCAGCGTAGACCCACCGGGACTAGGGACCGGGGAGCTGTTTTTT
CASSVDPPGLGTGELFF
>-|TRBV4-2|TRBJ1-2|TRBD1
TGTGCCAGCAGCCAACGACAGGGAACGAACTATGGCTACACCTTC
CASSQRQGTNYGYTF
>-|TRBV15|TRBJ2-1|TRBD2
TGTGCCACCAGCAGAGATCGGATTAGCGGGAACTACAATGAGCAGTTCTTC
CATSRDRISGNYNEQFF
>-|TRBV7-2|TRBJ1-1|TRBD1
TGTGCCAGCAGCTTGGACCGGGGACAGGGTGGGGCTTTCTTT
CASSLDRGQGGAFF
>-|TRBV4-2|TRBJ2-1|-
TGTGCCAGCAGCCAGGAGGGGACCCGAAACTCCTACAATGAGCAGTTCTTC
CASSQEGTRNSYNEQFF
>-|TRBV5-6|TRBJ1-6|-
TGTGCCAGCAGCTTGCAAATGAAGGGGCCCCTCCACTTT
CASSLQMKGPLHF
>-|TRBV9|TRBJ2-1|TRBD2
TGTGCCAGCAGCGTCCCCCCTCTAGCGGGAGGGGGTGAGCAGTTCTTC
CASSVPPLAGGGEQFF
>-|TRBV18|TRBJ2-1|-
TGTGCCAGCTCACCTGTCGGGGATGAGCAGTTCTTC
CASSPVGDEQFF
>-|TRBV13|TRBJ1-1|-
TGTGCCAGCACCATACGAGGGGGATGGACTGAAGCTTTCTTT
CASTIRGGWTEAFF
>-|TRBV4-2|TRBJ2-3|TRBD2
TGTGCCAGCAGCCAAGCGGGAGGCCCTACAGATACGCAGTATTTT
CASSQAGGPTDTQYF
>-|TRBV6-4|TRBJ2-7|-
TGTGCCAGCAGTGACTCGAACTATCGCTCCTACGAGCAGTACTTC
CASSDSNYRSYEQYF
>-|TRBV5-1|TRBJ2-7|TRBD2
TGCGCCAGCAGCTCACACGTGGGACTAGAGCAGTACTTC
CASSSHVGLEQYF
>-|TRBV25-1|TRBJ2-7|TRBD2
TGTGCCAGCTCCGAAGAGTCCGCTCCGGGACTAGCGGGAGCCACACCGTACTTC
CASSEESAPGLAGATPYF
>-|TRBV13|TRBJ2-3|-
TGTGCCAGCAGATGGGCCACAGATACGCAGTATTTT
CASRWATDTQYF
>-|TRBV7-8|TRBJ1-2|-
TGTGCCAGCAGCTTAGGAGGAGTGAGCCCAGTGGTCTACACCTTC
CASSLGGVSPVVYTF
>-|TRBV4-2|TRBJ2-7|TRBD1
TGTGCCAGCAGCCAGGAGACAGGGGGGTTCTCCTACGAGCAGTACTTC
CASSQETGGFSYEQYF
>-|TRBV7-8|TRBJ2-3|TRBD2
TGTGCCAGCAGCTTAGAGAGTAGCGGGAGCTCAGATACGCAGTATTTT
CASSLESSGSSDTQYF
>-|TRBV28|TRBJ1-2|-
TGTGCCAGCAGTCCCGGGGGGTTATATGGCTACACCTTC
CASSPGGLYGYTF
>-|TRBV5-1|TRBJ2-1|TRBD2
TGCGCCAGCAGCCCGCGGACTAGTTCTGGGAGTGAGCAGTTCTTC
CASSPRTSSGSEQFF
>-|TRBV15|TRBJ2-1|-
TGTGCCACCAGCAGAGGGGGCTTAGAGTTCTTC
CATSRGGLEFF